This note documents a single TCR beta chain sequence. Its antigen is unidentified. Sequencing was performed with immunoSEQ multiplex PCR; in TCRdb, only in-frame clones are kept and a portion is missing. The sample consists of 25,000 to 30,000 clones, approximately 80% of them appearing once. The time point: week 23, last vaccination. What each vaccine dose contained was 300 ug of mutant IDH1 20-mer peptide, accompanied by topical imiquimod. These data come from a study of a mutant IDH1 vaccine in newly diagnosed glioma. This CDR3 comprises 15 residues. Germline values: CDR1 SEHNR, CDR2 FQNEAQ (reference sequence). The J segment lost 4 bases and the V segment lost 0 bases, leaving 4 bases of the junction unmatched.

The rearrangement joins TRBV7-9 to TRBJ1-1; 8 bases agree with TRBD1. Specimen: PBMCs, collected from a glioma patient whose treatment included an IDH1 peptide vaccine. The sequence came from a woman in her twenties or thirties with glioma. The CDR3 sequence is CASSLAGQDGTEAFF. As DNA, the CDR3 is TGTGCCAGCAGCTTAGCGGGACAGGACGGCACTGAAGCTTTCTTT.